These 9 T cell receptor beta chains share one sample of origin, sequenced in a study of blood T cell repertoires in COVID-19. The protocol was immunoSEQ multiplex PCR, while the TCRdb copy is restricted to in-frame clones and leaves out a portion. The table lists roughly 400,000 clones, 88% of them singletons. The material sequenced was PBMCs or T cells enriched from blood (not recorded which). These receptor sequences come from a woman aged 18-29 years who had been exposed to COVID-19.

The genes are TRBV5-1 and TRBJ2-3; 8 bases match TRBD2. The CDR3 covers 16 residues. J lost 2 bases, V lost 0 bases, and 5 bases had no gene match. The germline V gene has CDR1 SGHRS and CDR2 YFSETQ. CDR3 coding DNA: TGCGCCAGCAGCTTGGTCGGGGGGGGCCTCACAGATACGCAGTATTTT. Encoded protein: CASSLVGGGLTDTQYF.

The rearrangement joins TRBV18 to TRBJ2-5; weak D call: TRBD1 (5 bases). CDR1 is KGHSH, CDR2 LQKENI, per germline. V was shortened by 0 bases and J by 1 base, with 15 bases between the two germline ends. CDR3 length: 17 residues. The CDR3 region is CASSPPTYSGSQETQYF. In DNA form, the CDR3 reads TGTGCCAGCTCACCACCTACATACTCAGGGTCCCAAGAGACCCAGTACTTC.

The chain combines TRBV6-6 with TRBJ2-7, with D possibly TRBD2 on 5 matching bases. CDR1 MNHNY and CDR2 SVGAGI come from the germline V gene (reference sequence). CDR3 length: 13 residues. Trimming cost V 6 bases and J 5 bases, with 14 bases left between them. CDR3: CASRNRGFDEQYF. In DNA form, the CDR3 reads TGTGCCAGCAGAAATCGGGGTTTTGACGAGCAGTACTTC.

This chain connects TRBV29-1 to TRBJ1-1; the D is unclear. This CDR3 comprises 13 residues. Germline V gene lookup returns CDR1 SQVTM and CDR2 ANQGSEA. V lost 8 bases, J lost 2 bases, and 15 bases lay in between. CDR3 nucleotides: TGCAGCCTCAAAGAGGGTCCTAACACTGAAGCTTTCTTT. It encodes CSLKEGPNTEAFF.

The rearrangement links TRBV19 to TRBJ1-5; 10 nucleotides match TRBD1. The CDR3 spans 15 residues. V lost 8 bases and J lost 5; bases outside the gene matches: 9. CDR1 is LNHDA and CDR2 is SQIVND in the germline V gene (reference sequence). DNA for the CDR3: TGTGCCAGTCACACAGCCGGGACAGGGGATCAGCCCCAGCATTTT. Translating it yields CASHTAGTGDQPQHF.

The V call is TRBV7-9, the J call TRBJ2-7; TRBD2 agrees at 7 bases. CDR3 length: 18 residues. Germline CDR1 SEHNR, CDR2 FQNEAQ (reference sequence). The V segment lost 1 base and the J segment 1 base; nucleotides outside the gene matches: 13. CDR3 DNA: TGTGCCAGCAGCTTAGGGGCAGGTAGGGAGCGGGGTTCCTACGAGCAGTACTTC. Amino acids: CASSLGAGRERGSYEQYF.

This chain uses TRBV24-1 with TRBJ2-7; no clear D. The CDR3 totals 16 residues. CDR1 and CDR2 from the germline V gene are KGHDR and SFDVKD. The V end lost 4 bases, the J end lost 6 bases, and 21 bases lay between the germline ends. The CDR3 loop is CATSDRYSAHLGEQYF. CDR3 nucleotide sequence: TGTGCCACCAGTGACAGATACAGTGCCCACCTCGGCGAGCAGTACTTC.

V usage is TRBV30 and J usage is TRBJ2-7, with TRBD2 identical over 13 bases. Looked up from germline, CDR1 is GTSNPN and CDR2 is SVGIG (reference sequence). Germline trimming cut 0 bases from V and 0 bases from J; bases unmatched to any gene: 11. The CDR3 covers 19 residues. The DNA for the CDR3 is TGTGCCTGGAGTGTTATTGGACTAGCGGGAGAGAAGAGCTCCTACGAGCAGTACTTC. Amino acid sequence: CAWSVIGLAGEKSSYEQYF.

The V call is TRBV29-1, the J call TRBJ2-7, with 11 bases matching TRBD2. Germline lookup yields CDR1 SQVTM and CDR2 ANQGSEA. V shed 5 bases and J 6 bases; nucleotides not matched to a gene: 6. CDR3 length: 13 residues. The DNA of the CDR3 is TGCAGCGTTACGACTAGCGGGACTTCCGAGCAGTACTTC. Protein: CSVTTSGTSEQYF.